Each of the 13 T cell receptor beta chains below was sequenced from the same sample in a study of vaccination effects on CD4 cells after COVID-19. These receptors' targets are unknown. This table comes from immunoSEQ multiplex PCR, and its TCRdb copy is limited to in-frame clones, with some not included. The profile shows under 80,000 clones, about 70% of them singletons. Sequencing followed a ViraFEST assay step that expanded antigen-specific CD4+ T cells with viral peptide pools. Culturing for around 10 days preceded CD4+ T cell isolation. Sample: CD4+ T cells from PBMCs cultured with HCoV-229E spike peptides, taken before COVID-19 vaccination. These receptor sequences come from a human donor who received a COVID-19 vaccine.

This chain connects TRBV28 to TRBJ1-2; D is possibly TRBD1 (5 bases). Germline CDR1 is MDHEN and CDR2 is SYDVKM. This CDR3 spans 14 amino acids. Trimming shortened V by 6 bases and J by 3 bases, and 14 bases separated the two germline ends. As DNA, the CDR3 is TGTGCCAGCAGACCGGGACCGGTACACTATGGCTACACCTTC. Residues: CASRPGPVHYGYTF.

The V gene is TRBV29-1, the J gene TRBJ1-1; tentative D call: TRBD1 (5 bases). CDR1 is SQVTM and CDR2 is ANQGSEA in the germline V gene. V lost 3 bases, J lost 0 bases, and 11 bases lay in between. CDR3 length: 14 residues. The CDR3: CSVDPGRMNTEAFF. The DNA for the CDR3 is TGCAGCGTTGACCCGGGACGCATGAACACTGAAGCTTTCTTT.

The V gene is TRBV6-6, the J gene TRBJ2-3; 10 nucleotides agree with TRBD1. The CDR3 length is 15 residues. Trimming removed 0 bases from V and 4 bases from J; junction bases left unmatched: 1. CDR1 is MNHNY and CDR2 is SVGAGI in the germline V gene (reference sequence). This chain's CDR3 is CASSYSDRGADTQYF. In nucleotides, the CDR3 is TGTGCCAGCAGTTACTCGGACAGGGGGGCAGATACGCAGTATTTT.

The chain couples TRBV12-3 or TRBV12-4 to TRBJ1-3; D unclear. The CDR3 extends over 12 amino acids. V lost 4 bases and J 4 bases, leaving 5 bases between the germline ends. For the CDR3, the DNA is TGTGCCAGCAGTTCATACGGAAACACCATATATTTT. Its translation is CASSSYGNTIYF.

This clone was detected a few times. This CDR3 is CASSTREGGEQYV. The DNA of the CDR3 is TGTGCCAGCAGTACCCGGGAAGGGGGCGAGCAGTACGTC. This sequence joins TRBV6-6 and TRBJ2-7; possible D gene TRBD1, 6 bases. This CDR3 comprises 13 residues. Trimming stripped 5 bases from V and 6 bases from J, with 14 bases between. Germline CDR1 reads MNHNY; CDR2 reads SVGAGI (reference sequence).

The V call is TRBV29-1, the J call TRBJ2-1; D unclear. The CDR3 has 14 residues. The V gene lost 4 bases and the J gene lost 3 bases, with 13 bases spanning the gap. In germline, CDR1 is SQVTM, CDR2 ANQGSEA. Here the CDR3 DNA reads TGCAGCGTTGTTGGCGGAGCCCTCTACAATGAGCAGTTCTTC. It translates to CSVVGGALYNEQFF.

The chain carries TRBV24-1 and TRBJ2-2; D gene uncertain. Trimming left V 4 bases short and J 0 bases short, with 11 bases between. In germline, CDR1 is KGHDR, CDR2 SFDVKD. This CDR3 is 16 amino acids long. The CDR3 nucleotides read TGTGCCACCAGTGACCCCCGGCTAGCGAACACCGGGGAGCTGTTTTTT. Translation: CATSDPRLANTGELFF.

This clone was counted between two and nine times. The chain uses TRBV6-5 and TRBJ1-5; 7 nucleotides match TRBD1. CDR3 length: 13 residues. Germline CDR1 reads MNHEY; CDR2 reads SVGAGI. The ends lost 6 bases at V and 7 bases at J; junction bases unmatched: 6. The CDR3 here is CASRRQGEQPQHF. In DNA form, the CDR3 reads TGTGCCAGCAGGCGTCAGGGGGAACAGCCCCAGCATTTT.

V is TRBV6-4 and J is TRBJ2-3; D remains ambiguous. Trimming pared 6 bases from V and 0 bases from J, leaving 7 bases between. The CDR3 is made up of 13 amino acids. The V gene's germline CDR1 is MRHNA and CDR2 SNTAGT. The CDR3 DNA follows: TGTGCCAGCAGGGGTACTAGCACAGATACGCAGTATTTT. Protein: CASRGTSTDTQYF.

The chain is built from TRBV7-3 and TRBJ1-1, with D perhaps matching TRBD1 (5 bases). Germline V CDR1 and CDR2: SGHTA, FQGTGA. This CDR3 spans 13 amino acids. The V and J ends lost 4 bases and 1 base respectively, with 7 bases between them. The CDR3 spells CASSSGQNTEAFF. The CDR3, as DNA: TGTGCCAGCAGCTCAGGACAGAACACTGAAGCTTTCTTT.

This clone was counted between two and nine times. The chain employs TRBV2 and TRBJ1-4, with 11 nucleotides matching TRBD1. The CDR3 totals 16 residues. The junction had 10 bases not matched to a gene; V was cut back by 6 bases and J by 7 bases. Germline values: CDR1 SNHLY, CDR2 FYNNEI. Here the CDR3 reads CASSGGRGTGGEKLFF. CDR3 in DNA: TGTGCCAGCAGCGGGGGTCGGGGGACAGGGGGTGAAAAACTGTTTTTT. Complete variable domain (other parts from reference TRBV2 and TRBJ1-4): EPEVTQTPSHQVTQMGQEVILRCVPISNHLYFYWYRQILGQKVEFLVSFYNNEISEKSEIFDDQFSVERPDGSNFTLKIRSTKLEDSAMYFCASSGGRGTGGEKLFFGSGTQLSVL.

The chain carries TRBV11-2 and TRBJ2-5; D is undetermined. From germline, CDR1 is SGHAT and CDR2 FQNNGV. This CDR3 spans 15 amino acids. Trimming took 5 bases from V and 4 from J, leaving 17 bases between them. CDR3 coding DNA: TGTGCCAGCAGCCCACGATTGGCCTCGGCAGAGACCCAGTACTTC. This codes for CASSPRLASAETQYF.

The chain couples TRBV10-3 to TRBJ2-7; D is uncertain. V was pared by 4 bases and J by 1 base, with 5 bases between. Germline values: CDR1 ENHRY, CDR2 SYGVKD. The length of the CDR3 is 12 residues. CDR3 loop: CAISGSSYEQYV. The CDR3 nucleotides are TGTGCCATCAGTGGGAGTTCCTACGAGCAGTACGTC.